This T cell receptor (beta chain) is drawn from a study of regulatory T cells in long-lasting Graves disease. In building TCR beta libraries, iRepertoire HTBI primers were used together with Arm-PCR of CDR3 regions. One entry per CDR3 protein, called by TCRdb with MiXCR from the multiplex PCR reads. This sample has a few hundred thousand distinct CDR3 sequences, with 20% to 25% found just once. The time point is: persistent/refractory GD, antithyroid drugs over 5 years with positive TRAb. RNA extracted from PBMCs served as the sequencing template. EDTA tubes received about 9.6 milliliters of drawn peripheral blood. Germline trimming cut 2 bases from V and 8 bases from J; bases unmatched to any gene: 4. This CDR3 spans 13 amino acids. Germline values: CDR1 SGDLS, CDR2 YYNGEE. General study points: Persistent Graves' patients showed less TCR diversity than newly diagnosed patients showed. Persistent disease preferred TRBV28, TRBJ1-2 and TRBJ2-5; new disease, TRBV20-1 and TRBJ2-1. The small sample size may have reduced accuracy.

As concerns this clonotype: Its antigen is as yet unknown.

The sequence came from a female donor with Graves disease. This sample comprised peripheral blood mononuclear cells (PBMCs), obtained when the disease was refractory, from a patient treated with antithyroid drugs. This chain connects TRBV9 to TRBJ2-1; 7 bases align to TRBD1. This chain's CDR3 is CASSVGQPDEQFF. In nucleotides, the CDR3 is TGTGCCAGCAGCGTGGGACAGCCCGATGAGCAGTTCTTC.